The 29 T cell receptor beta chains below come from one sample, sequenced in a study of cytomegalovirus exposure and HLA in healthy donors. Amplification used 60 Vbeta primers and 13 Jbeta primers. TCRdb's copy holds only in-frame clones and misses some; the assay was immunoSEQ multiplex PCR. The sample has 83,000 or so clones, approximately 79% seen once; the top ten hold approximately 6%. The specimen was PBMCs. The receptors shown here come from a female donor in good health and CMV-seronegative.

The rearrangement links TRBV7-6 to TRBJ1-1; D remains unclear. The CDR3 totals 12 residues. Germline CDR1 reads SGHVS; CDR2 reads FNYEAQ. V was pared by 3 bases and J by 4 bases, with 6 bases between. Here the CDR3 DNA reads TGTGCCAGCAGCTTGACGGGCACTGAAGCTTTCTTT. Encoded protein: CASSLTGTEAFF.

This chain links TRBV2 with TRBJ2-2, with 9 bases lining up with TRBD2. V lost 6 bases, J lost 4 bases, and 9 bases stayed unmatched. Germline V gene sequence: CDR1 SNHLY, CDR2 FYNNEI. This CDR3 comprises 16 residues. Written as DNA, the CDR3 is TGTGCCAGCAGGGCGTCTAGCGGGGCCGGCACCGGGGAGCTGTTTTTT. The encoded protein is CASRASSGAGTGELFF.

The V and J genes are TRBV6-4 and TRBJ1-6, with D hard to call. Between the trimmed V and J ends, which lost 2 bases and 9 bases, there was a span of 8 bases. The germline V gene has CDR1 MRHNA and CDR2 SNTAGT. This CDR3 is 13 amino acids long. The CDR3 DNA sequence: TGTGCCAGCAGTGACCAAAGAGGTTCACCCCTCCACTTT. Translating gives CASSDQRGSPLHF.

The chain uses TRBV19 and TRBJ2-7; 8 bases are shared with TRBD1. Germline V lookup: CDR1 LNHDA, CDR2 SQIVND (reference sequence). This CDR3 has 16 residues. V gave up 3 bases and J gave up 6 bases; unmatched junction bases: 13. The CDR3 reads CASSMITGTGSPEQYF. Written as DNA, the CDR3 is TGTGCCAGTAGTATGATTACCGGGACAGGATCACCCGAGCAGTACTTC.

The V gene is TRBV11-3, the J gene TRBJ1-5, with TRBD1 as a possible D gene (6 bases). Deletions cut 5 bases from V and 0 bases from J, with 20 bases between. The length of the CDR3 is 18 residues. Per germline, CDR1 SGHNT and CDR2 YENEEA. The CDR3 DNA follows: TGTGCCAGCAGCAGAGACGGGACACCAAGGACTAGCAATCAGCCCCAGCATTTT. Translation gives CASSRDGTPRTSNQPQHF.

This clone came up a few times. This chain links TRBV30 with TRBJ1-6; 10 bases line up with TRBD1. CDR3 length: 13 residues. The germline gives CDR1 GTSNPN, CDR2 SVGIG (reference sequence). Unmatched junction bases numbered 0, after V lost 3 bases and J lost 7 bases. The CDR3 nucleotides read TGTGCCTGGAGGGGACAGGGGAATTCACCCCTCCACTTT. Translated, it gives CAWRGQGNSPLHF.

This clone was seen more than once but under ten times. The V and J genes are TRBV19 and TRBJ2-3, with 9 bases aligning to TRBD2. The CDR3 totals 15 residues. CDR1 and CDR2 from the germline V gene are LNHDA and SQIVND (reference sequence). Trimming took 3 bases from V and 6 from J; bases not matched to a gene: 7. The CDR3: CASSISAGGPDTQYF. As DNA, the CDR3 is TGTGCCAGTAGTATCTCTGCGGGGGGGCCGGATACGCAGTATTTT.

The rearrangement uses TRBV6-6 and TRBJ2-7; 11 bases line up with TRBD2. The CDR3 contains 15 residues. V shed 5 bases and J 1 base; nucleotides not matched to a gene: 4. Germline-derived CDR1 and CDR2 are MNHNY and SVGAGI (reference sequence). CDR3 residues: CASSRTSGSSYEQYF. CDR3 nucleotides: TGTGCCAGCAGTCGAACTAGCGGGAGTTCCTACGAGCAGTACTTC.

This sequence joins TRBV30 and TRBJ2-7; the D gene is possibly TRBD1 (5 bases). Trimming shortened V by 1 base and J by 6 bases, and 7 bases separated the two germline ends. Per germline, CDR1 GTSNPN and CDR2 SVGIG (reference sequence). The CDR3 covers 11 residues. Here the CDR3 DNA reads TGTGCCTGGAGTGGGACACGCGAGCAGTACTTC. It specifies CAWSGTREQYF.

The gene calls are TRBV19 and TRBJ2-7; D gene uncertain. CDR3 length: 13 residues. V lost 5 bases, J lost 4 bases, and 12 bases lay in between. The germline CDR1 and CDR2 sequences are LNHDA and SQIVND (reference sequence). DNA of the CDR3: TGTGCCAGTAGTCGTAGCTGGAGATACGAGCAGTACTTC. As protein: CASSRSWRYEQYF.

The chain combines TRBV10-2 with TRBJ2-2; no firm D call. CDR1 and CDR2 (germline): WSHSY, SAAADI. Trimming removed 7 bases at V and 4 bases at J, with 13 bases between. This CDR3 spans 14 amino acids. Here the CDR3 DNA reads TGCGCCAGCATCCTCGGTAGTTCCACCGGGGAGCTGTTTTTT. Protein sequence: CASILGSSTGELFF.

The chain is built from TRBV6-5 and TRBJ2-7, with 8 bases lining up with TRBD2. Unmatched junction bases numbered 7, after V lost 0 bases and J lost 9 bases. CDR1 and CDR2 (germline): MNHEY, SVGAGI. This CDR3 contains 14 residues. For the CDR3, the DNA is TGTGCCAGCAGTTACTCCGGGACTAGTCTATGGCAGTACTTC. As protein: CASSYSGTSLWQYF.

This clone turned up a few times. V is TRBV29-1 and J is TRBJ2-1, with 7 bases aligning to TRBD2. J lost 0 bases, V lost 3 bases, and 5 bases had no gene match. Germline CDR1 SQVTM, CDR2 ANQGSEA. The length of the CDR3 is 15 residues. As DNA, the CDR3 is TGCAGCGTTGATTACGGCGGGAGCTCCTACAATGAGCAGTTCTTC. It is translated as CSVDYGGSSYNEQFF.

This clone was counted a few times. The gene calls are TRBV5-4 and TRBJ2-1; 10 bases fit TRBD2. J gave up 9 bases and V 2 bases, and 5 bases lay outside the gene matches. Germline V gene sequence: CDR1 SGHNT, CDR2 YYREEE (reference sequence). The CDR3 runs to 14 residues. The CDR3 DNA sequence: TGTGCCAGCAGCTTTCAACTAGCGGGAAGTGAGCAGTTCTTC. This gives the protein CASSFQLAGSEQFF.

The genes are TRBV4-1 and TRBJ1-5; TRBD1 matches at 8 bases. V was pared by 0 bases and J by 4 bases, with 11 bases of the junction left unmatched. The CDR3 sequence is 18 residues long. CDR1 is MGHRA and CDR2 is YSYEKL in the germline V gene. Here the CDR3 reads CASSQDRFGQGLNQPQHF. The CDR3 nucleotides read TGCGCCAGCAGCCAAGATCGATTCGGACAGGGCCTTAATCAGCCCCAGCATTTT.

This clone was found a few times. The chain combines TRBV6-5 with TRBJ1-5; 7 nucleotides align to TRBD1. This CDR3 is 14 amino acids long. Germline V CDR1 and CDR2: MNHEY, SVGAGI. The junction had 11 bases not matched to a gene; V was cut back by 4 bases and J by 11 bases. CDR3 amino acids: CASSSRQGSRAQHF. The CDR3 DNA follows: TGTGCCAGCAGTTCCCGACAGGGTTCTAGGGCCCAGCATTTT.

The V and J genes are TRBV5-6 and TRBJ1-6; maybe TRBD1 (6 bases). The CDR3 is 12 amino acids. With 4 bases removed from V and 9 bases from J, the gap between germline ends came to 8 bases. The germline V gene has CDR1 SGHDT and CDR2 YYEEEE. The CDR3 region has the DNA TGTGCCAGCAGCAGCAGGGGTTCACCCCTCCACTTT. Its protein is CASSSRGSPLHF.

This rearrangement joins TRBV2 to TRBJ1-3; a possible D gene is TRBD1 (6 bases). V lost 7 bases and J 3 bases, leaving 10 bases between the germline ends. This CDR3 comprises 13 residues. CDR1 and CDR2 (germline): SNHLY, FYNNEI. CDR3 amino acids: CASKGDGGNTIYF. The DNA for the CDR3 is TGTGCCAGCAAGGGGGACGGTGGAAACACCATATATTTT.

This clone occurred once. V and J are TRBV18 and TRBJ1-1, with 8 bases that match TRBD1. The trim removed 3 bases at V and 1 base at J, leaving 4 bases unmatched. The CDR3 runs to 15 residues. Germline V gene sequence: CDR1 KGHSH, CDR2 LQKENI. CDR3 DNA: TGTGCCAGCTCACCGACAGGGGTGGCGAACACTGAAGCTTTCTTT. It specifies CASSPTGVANTEAFF.

The gene calls are TRBV6-5 and TRBJ2-7; 11 bases align to TRBD2. The CDR3 loop spans 15 amino acids. The germline CDR1 and CDR2 sequences are MNHEY and SVGAGI. V was clipped by 6 bases and J by 5 bases; unmatched bases: 9. The DNA of the CDR3 is TGTGCCAGCAGCCTCGGGACTAGCGGCGGGAACGAGCAGTACTTC. Translation: CASSLGTSGGNEQYF.

The chain combines TRBV28 with TRBJ2-1, with a weak D call TRBD2 (6 bases). V was trimmed by 5 bases and J by 10 bases, leaving 24 bases between them. Germline V CDR1 and CDR2: MDHEN, SYDVKM. The CDR3 is 16 residues long. CDR3 sequence (DNA): TGTGCCAGCAGTGGCGGGGCGGCAGCGGGCCGGGGAGAGCAGTTCTTC. It is translated as CASSGGAAAGRGEQFF.

In its sample, this clone was seen once. V and J are TRBV27 and TRBJ2-6; D is uncertain. This CDR3 has 14 residues. The germline gives CDR1 MNHEY, CDR2 SMNVEV (reference sequence). Between the trimmed V and J ends, which lost 2 bases and 1 base, there was a span of 3 bases. CDR3 in amino acids: CASSLISGANVLTF. The CDR3 coding sequence is TGTGCCAGCAGTTTAATATCTGGGGCCAACGTCCTGACTTTC.

V usage is TRBV28 and J usage is TRBJ1-5; tentatively, D is TRBD1 (6 bases). Trimming took 5 bases from V and 1 from J, leaving 18 bases between them. Germline assignment: CDR1 MDHEN and CDR2 SYDVKM. The length of the CDR3 is 17 residues. CDR3 DNA sequence: TGTGCCAGCAGTGACATCAGGGGAATTAGGAGCAATCAGCCCCAGCATTTT. Its protein is CASSDIRGIRSNQPQHF.

This chain connects TRBV5-1 to TRBJ2-3; a possible D gene is TRBD2 (5 bases). Trimming took off 0 bases at V and 1 base at J, with 9 bases between the two ends. The length of the CDR3 is 15 residues. Germline CDR1 SGHRS, CDR2 YFSETQ. The CDR3 here is CASSLEASRTDTQYF. The CDR3 DNA reads TGCGCCAGCAGCTTGGAGGCTAGCCGCACAGATACGCAGTATTTT.

The rearrangement joins TRBV2 to TRBJ2-3; 12 bases are a match to TRBD2. The CDR3 totals 14 residues. Germline CDR1 is SNHLY and CDR2 is FYNNEI. V dropped 6 bases and J dropped 4; count of bases not matched to a gene: 2. As DNA, the CDR3 is TGTGCCAGCAGGCTAGCGGGAGGGTCAGATACGCAGTATTTT. Encoded protein: CASRLAGGSDTQYF.

The J gene is TRBJ2-1, the V gene TRBV5-6; 8 bases align to TRBD2. CDR1 is SGHDT, CDR2 YYEEEE, per germline. V lost 0 bases, J lost 7 bases, and 9 bases stayed unmatched. This CDR3 has 16 amino acids. The DNA for the CDR3 is TGTGCCAGCAGCTTGGTAATGATTGCTAGCGGGAATGAGCAGTTCTTC. Protein product: CASSLVMIASGNEQFF.

The rearrangement links TRBV5-8 to TRBJ1-2; maybe TRBD1 (5 bases). The germline V gene has CDR1 SGHTS and CDR2 YDEGEE. The V end was cut by 7 bases, the J end by 2 bases, with 12 bases between. The CDR3 is 13 amino acids. The CDR3 protein is CASGRGENYGYTF. The CDR3 coding sequence is TGTGCCAGCGGACGGGGGGAGAACTATGGCTACACCTTC.

The V gene is TRBV5-1, the J gene TRBJ2-7; D remains unclear. Germline values: CDR1 SGHRS, CDR2 YFSETQ. Trimming took 0 bases from V and 5 from J, leaving 6 bases between them. The CDR3 sequence is 12 residues long. The CDR3 protein is CASSLASNEQYF. In nucleotides, the CDR3 is TGCGCCAGCAGCTTGGCCAGTAACGAGCAGTACTTC.

About this clone itself: Germline and junction disagree at one end, which may indicate a read error. The rearrangement joins TRBV6-5 to TRBJ2-2; TRBD1 agrees at 7 bases. Germline CDR1 MNHEY, CDR2 SVGAGI. The CDR3 totals 13 residues. This CDR3 is CASSRLQGLEVFF. The CDR3 nucleotides are TGTGCCAGCAGCCGTTTACAGGGGTTGGAGGTGTTTTTT.